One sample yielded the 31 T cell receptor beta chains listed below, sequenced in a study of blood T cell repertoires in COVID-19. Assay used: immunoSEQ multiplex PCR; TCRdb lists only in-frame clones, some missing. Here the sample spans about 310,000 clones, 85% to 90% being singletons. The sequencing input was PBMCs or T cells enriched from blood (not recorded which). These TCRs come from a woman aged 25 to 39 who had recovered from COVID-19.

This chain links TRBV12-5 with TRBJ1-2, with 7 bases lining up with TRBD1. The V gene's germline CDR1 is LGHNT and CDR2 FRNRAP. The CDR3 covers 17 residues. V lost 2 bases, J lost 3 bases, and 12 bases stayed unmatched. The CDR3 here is CASGLIYTRTGDYGYTF. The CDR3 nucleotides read TGTGCTAGTGGTTTGATTTATACGAGGACAGGTGACTATGGCTACACCTTC.

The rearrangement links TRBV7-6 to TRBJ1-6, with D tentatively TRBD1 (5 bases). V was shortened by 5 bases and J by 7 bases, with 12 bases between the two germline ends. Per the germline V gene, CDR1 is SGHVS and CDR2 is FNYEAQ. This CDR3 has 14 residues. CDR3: CASSPQGGNSPLHF. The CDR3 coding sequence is TGTGCCAGCAGCCCCCAGGGAGGCAATTCACCCCTCCACTTT.

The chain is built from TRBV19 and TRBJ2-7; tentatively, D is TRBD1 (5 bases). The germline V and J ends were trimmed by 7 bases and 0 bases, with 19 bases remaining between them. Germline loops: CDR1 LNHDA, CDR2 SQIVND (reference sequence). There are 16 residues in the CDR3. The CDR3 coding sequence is TGTGCCAGTACCCCCCCTCGACAGAGTACCTCCTACGAGCAGTACTTC. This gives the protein CASTPPRQSTSYEQYF.

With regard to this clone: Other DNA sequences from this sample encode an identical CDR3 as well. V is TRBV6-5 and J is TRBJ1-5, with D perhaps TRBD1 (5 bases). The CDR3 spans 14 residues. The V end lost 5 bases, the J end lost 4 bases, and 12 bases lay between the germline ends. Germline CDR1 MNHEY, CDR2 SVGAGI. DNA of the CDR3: TGTGCCAGCAGTACTGGGGGGGGAAATCAGCCCCAGCATTTT. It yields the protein CASSTGGGNQPQHF.

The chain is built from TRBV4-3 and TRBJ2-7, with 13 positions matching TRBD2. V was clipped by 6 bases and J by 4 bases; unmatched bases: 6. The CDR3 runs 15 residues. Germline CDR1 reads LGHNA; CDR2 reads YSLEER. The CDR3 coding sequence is TGCGCCAGCAGATACGGACTAGCGGGAGTATACGAGCAGTACTTC. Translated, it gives CASRYGLAGVYEQYF.

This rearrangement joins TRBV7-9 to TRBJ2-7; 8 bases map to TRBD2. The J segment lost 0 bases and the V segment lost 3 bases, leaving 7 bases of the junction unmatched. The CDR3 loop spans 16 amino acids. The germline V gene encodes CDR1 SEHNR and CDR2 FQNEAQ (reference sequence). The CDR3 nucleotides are TGTGCCAGCAGCTTTTCCCCCACTAGCGGCTCCTACGAGCAGTACTTC. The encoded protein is CASSFSPTSGSYEQYF.

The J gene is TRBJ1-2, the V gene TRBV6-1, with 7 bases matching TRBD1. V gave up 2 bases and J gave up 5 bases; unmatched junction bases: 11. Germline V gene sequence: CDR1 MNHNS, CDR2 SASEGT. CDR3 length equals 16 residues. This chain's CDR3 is CASSEPYETGRYGYTF. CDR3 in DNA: TGTGCCAGCAGTGAACCTTACGAGACAGGGAGGTATGGCTACACCTTC.

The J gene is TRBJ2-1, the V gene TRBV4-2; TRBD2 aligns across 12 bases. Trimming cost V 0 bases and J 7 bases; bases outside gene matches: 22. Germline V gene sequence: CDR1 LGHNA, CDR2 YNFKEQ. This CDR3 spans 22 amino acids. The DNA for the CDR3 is TGTGCCAGCAGCCAAGACCGAACCCGCCCAGGTATCCGACTAGCGGGAGTAAATGAGCAGTTCTTC. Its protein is CASSQDRTRPGIRLAGVNEQFF.

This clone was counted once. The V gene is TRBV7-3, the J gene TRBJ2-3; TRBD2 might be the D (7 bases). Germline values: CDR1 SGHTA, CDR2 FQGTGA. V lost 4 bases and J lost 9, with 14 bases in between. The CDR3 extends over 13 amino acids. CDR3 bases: TGTGCCAGCAGCTCCCAGGGGCGGGGGACGCAGTATTTT. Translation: CASSSQGRGTQYF.

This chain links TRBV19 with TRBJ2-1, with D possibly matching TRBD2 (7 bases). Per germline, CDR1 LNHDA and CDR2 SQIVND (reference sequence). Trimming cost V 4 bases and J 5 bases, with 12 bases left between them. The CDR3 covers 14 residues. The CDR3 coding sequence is TGTGCCAGTAGTAGTGGGAGGGGGGACAATGAGCAGTTCTTC. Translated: CASSSGRGDNEQFF.

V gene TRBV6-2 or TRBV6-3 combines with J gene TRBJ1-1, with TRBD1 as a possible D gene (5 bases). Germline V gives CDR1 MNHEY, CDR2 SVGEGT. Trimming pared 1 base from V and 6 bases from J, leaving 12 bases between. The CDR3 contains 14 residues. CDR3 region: CASSYFGGGPEAFF. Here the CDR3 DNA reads TGTGCCAGCAGTTACTTCGGGGGTGGGCCTGAAGCTTTCTTT.

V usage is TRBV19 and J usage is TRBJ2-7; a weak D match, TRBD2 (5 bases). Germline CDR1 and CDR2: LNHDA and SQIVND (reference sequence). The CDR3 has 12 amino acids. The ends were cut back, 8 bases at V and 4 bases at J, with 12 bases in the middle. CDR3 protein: CASSMGSYEQYF. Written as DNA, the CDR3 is TGTGCCAGTTCCATGGGGAGTTACGAGCAGTACTTC.

The CDR3 DNA follows: TGTGCCAGCAGGCTGACCCCGGCGCGGCGACTGTTTTTT. This translates into CASRLTPARRLFF. This chain connects TRBV12-3 or TRBV12-4 to TRBJ2-2; unclear D gene. CDR3 length equals 13 residues. Trimming removed 6 bases at V and 14 bases at J, with 19 bases between.

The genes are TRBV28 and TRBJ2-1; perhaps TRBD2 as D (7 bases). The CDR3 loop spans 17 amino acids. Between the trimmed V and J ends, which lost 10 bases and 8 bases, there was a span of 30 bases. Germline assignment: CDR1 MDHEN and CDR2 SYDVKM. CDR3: CANSQVRGGGPVDEQFF. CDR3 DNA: TGTGCCAACTCACAGGTGAGAGGCGGGGGCCCTGTTGATGAGCAGTTCTTC.

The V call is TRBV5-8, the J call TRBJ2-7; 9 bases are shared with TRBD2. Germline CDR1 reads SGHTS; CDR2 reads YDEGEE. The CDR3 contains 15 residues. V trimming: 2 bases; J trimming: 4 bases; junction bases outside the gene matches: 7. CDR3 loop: CASSFASGTFYEQYF. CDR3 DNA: TGTGCCAGCAGCTTCGCTAGCGGGACATTTTACGAGCAGTACTTC.

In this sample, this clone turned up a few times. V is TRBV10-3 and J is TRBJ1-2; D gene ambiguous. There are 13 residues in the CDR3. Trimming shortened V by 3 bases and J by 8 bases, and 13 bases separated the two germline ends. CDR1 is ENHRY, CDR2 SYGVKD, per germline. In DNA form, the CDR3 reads TGTGCCATCAGTGACGGTAGGACGGGAGGCTACACCTTC. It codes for CAISDGRTGGYTF.

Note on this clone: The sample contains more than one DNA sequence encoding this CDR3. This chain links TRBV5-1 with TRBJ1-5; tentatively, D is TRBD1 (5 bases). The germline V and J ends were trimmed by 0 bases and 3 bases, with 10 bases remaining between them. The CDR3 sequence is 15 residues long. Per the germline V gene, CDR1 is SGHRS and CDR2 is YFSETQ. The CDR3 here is CASSLEAGPNQPQHF. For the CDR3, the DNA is TGCGCCAGCAGCTTGGAAGCAGGGCCCAATCAGCCCCAGCATTTT.

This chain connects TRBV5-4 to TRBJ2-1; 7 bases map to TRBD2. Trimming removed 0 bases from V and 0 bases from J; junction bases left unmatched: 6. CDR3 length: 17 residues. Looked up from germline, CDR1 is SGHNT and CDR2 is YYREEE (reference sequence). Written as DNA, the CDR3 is TGTGCCAGCAGCTTGGGTGGCGGGAGCCTCTCCTACAATGAGCAGTTCTTC. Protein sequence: CASSLGGGSLSYNEQFF. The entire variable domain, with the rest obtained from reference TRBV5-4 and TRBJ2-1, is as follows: ETGVTQSPTHLIKTRGQQVTLRCSSQSGHNTVSWYQQALGQGPQFIFQYYREEENGRGNFPPRFSGLQFPNYSSELNVNALELDDSALYLCASSLGGGSLSYNEQFFGPGTRLTVL.

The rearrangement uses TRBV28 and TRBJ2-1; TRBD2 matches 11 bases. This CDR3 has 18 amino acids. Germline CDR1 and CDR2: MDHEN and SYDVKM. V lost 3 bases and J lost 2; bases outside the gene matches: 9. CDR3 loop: CASSFPGLAVEPYNEQFF. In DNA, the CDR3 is TGTGCCAGCAGTTTTCCGGGACTAGCGGTGGAACCCTACAATGAGCAGTTCTTC.

The CDR3 DNA follows: TGTGCCAGCAGCTTAGTTCTGGGGGCCCACAATGAGCAGTTCTTC. It translates to CASSLVLGAHNEQFF. V gene TRBV7-2 combines with J gene TRBJ2-1; a possible D gene is TRBD1 (6 bases). Germline V gene lookup returns CDR1 SGHTA and CDR2 FQGNSA. The CDR3 contains 15 residues. V was cut by 1 base and J by 5 bases, with 12 bases left in between.

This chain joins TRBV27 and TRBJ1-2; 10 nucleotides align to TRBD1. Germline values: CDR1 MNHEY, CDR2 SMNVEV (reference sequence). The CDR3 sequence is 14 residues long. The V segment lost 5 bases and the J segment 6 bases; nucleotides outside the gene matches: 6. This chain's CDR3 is CASSPRDRGNGYTF. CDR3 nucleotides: TGTGCCAGCAGTCCACGGGACAGGGGAAATGGCTACACCTTC.

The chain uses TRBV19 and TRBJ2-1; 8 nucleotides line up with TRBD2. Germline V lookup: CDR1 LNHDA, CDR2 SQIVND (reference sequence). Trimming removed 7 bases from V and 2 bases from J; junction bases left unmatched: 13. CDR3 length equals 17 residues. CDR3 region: CASTPINGRAPYNEQFF. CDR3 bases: TGTGCCAGTACCCCCATAAACGGGAGGGCCCCCTACAATGAGCAGTTCTTC.

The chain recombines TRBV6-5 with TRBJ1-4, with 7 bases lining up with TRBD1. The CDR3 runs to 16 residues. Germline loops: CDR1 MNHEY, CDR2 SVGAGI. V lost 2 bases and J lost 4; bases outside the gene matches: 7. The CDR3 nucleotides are TGTGCCAGCAGTTACGTACCGGGACAGCGTAATGAAAAACTGTTTTTT. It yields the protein CASSYVPGQRNEKLFF.

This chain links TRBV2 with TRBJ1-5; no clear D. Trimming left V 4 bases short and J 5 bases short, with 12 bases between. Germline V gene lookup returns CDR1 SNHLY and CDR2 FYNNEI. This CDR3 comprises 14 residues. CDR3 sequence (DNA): TGTGCCAGCAGTGTTAGCTCCTACGATCAGCCCCAGCATTTT. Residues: CASSVSSYDQPQHF.

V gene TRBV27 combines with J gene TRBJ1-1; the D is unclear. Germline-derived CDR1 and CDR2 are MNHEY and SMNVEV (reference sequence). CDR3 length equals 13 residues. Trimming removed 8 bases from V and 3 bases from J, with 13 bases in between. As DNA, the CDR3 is TGTGCCAGCCGCGGCCGTCGGTACACTGAAGCTTTCTTT. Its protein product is CASRGRRYTEAFF.

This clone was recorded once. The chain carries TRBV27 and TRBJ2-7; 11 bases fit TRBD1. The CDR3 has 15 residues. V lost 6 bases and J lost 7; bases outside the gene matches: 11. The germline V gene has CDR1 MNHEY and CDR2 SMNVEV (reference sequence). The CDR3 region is CASSWSGQGVEEQYF. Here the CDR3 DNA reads TGTGCCAGCAGCTGGTCGGGACAGGGGGTGGAGGAGCAGTACTTC.

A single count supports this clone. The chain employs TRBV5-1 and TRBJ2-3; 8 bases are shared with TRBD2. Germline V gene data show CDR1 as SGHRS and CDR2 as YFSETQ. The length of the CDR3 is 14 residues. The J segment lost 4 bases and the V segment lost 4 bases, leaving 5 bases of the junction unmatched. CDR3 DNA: TGCGCCAGCAGCCCCGGGACTAGAGCAGATACGCAGTATTTT. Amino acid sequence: CASSPGTRADTQYF.

The CDR3, as DNA: TGTGCCAGCAACCCAGTGTACGGGTCCTACAATGAGCAGTTCTTC. It is translated as CASNPVYGSYNEQFF. The gene calls are TRBV11-2 and TRBJ2-1; D unresolved. Trimming took off 7 bases at V and 1 base at J, with 14 bases between the two ends. This CDR3 is 15 amino acids long. In germline, CDR1 is SGHAT, CDR2 FQNNGV.

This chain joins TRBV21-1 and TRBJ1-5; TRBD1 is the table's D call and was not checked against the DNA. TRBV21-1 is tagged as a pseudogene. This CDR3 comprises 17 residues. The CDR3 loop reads CASSKGKSDRADQPQHF. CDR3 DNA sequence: TGTGCCAGCAGCAAAGGGAAGTCGGACAGGGCGGATCAGCCCCAGCATTTT.

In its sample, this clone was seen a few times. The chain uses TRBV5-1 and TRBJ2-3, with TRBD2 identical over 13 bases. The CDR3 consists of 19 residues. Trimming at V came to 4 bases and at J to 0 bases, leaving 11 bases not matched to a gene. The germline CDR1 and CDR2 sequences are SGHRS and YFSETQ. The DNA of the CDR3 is TGCGCCAGCAGCCCTGAACTAGCGGGAGGGCTCTCAAGCACAGATACGCAGTATTTT. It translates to CASSPELAGGLSSTDTQYF. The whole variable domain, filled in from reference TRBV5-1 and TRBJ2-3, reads KAGVTQTPRYLIKTRGQQVTLSCSPISGHRSVSWYQQTPGQGLQFLFEYFSETQRNKGNFPGRFSGRQFSNSRSEMNVSTLELGDSALYLCASSPELAGGLSSTDTQYFGPGTRLTVL.

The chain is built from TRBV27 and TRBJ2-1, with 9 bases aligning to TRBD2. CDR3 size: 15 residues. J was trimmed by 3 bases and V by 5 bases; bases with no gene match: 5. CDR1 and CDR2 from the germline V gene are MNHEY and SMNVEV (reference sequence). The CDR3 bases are TGTGCCAGCAGTAGACTAGCGGAGAGCTACAATGAGCAGTTCTTC. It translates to CASSRLAESYNEQFF.